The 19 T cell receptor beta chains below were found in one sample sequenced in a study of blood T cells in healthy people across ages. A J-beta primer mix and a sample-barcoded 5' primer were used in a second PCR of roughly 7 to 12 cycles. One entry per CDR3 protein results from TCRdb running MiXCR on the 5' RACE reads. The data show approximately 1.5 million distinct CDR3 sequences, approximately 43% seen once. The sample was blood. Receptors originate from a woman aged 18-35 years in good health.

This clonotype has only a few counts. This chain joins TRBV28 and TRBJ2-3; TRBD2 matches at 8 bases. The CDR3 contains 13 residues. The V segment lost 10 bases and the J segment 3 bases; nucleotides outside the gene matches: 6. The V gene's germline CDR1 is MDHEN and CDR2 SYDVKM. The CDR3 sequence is CAIGLAQTDTQYF. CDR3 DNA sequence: TGTGCCATCGGACTAGCCCAAACAGATACGCAGTATTTT.

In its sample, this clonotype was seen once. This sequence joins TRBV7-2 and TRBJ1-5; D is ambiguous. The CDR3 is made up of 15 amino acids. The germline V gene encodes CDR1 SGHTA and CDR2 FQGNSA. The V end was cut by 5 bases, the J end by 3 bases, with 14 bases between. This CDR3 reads CASSPSGTLNQPQHF. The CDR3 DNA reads TGTGCCAGCAGCCCCAGTGGCACTCTCAATCAGCCCCAGCATTTT.

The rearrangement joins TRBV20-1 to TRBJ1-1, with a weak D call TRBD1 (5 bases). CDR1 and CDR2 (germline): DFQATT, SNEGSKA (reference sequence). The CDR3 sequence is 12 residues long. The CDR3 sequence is CRPRTGDTEAFF. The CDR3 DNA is TGCAGGCCCCGGACGGGGGACACTGAAGCTTTCTTT.

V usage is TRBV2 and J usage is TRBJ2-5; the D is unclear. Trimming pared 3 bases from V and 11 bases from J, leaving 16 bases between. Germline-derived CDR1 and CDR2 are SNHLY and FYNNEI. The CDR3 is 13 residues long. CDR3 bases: TGTGCCAGCAGTGAGGGTGTTTACAATGAGCAGTACTTC. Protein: CASSEGVYNEQYF. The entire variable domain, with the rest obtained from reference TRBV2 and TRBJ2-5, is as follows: EPEVTQTPSHQVTQMGQEVILRCVPISNHLYFYWYRQILGQKVEFLVSFYNNEISEKSEIFDDQFSVERPDGSNFTLKIRSTKLEDSAMYFCASSEGVYNEQYFGPGTRLLVL.

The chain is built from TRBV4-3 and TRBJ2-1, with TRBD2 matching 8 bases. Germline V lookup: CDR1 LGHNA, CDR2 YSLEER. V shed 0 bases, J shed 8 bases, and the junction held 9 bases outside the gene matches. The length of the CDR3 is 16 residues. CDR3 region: CASSQDLRGGVYEQFF. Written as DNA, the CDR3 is TGCGCCAGCAGCCAAGATCTCCGGGGGGGCGTCTATGAGCAGTTCTTC.

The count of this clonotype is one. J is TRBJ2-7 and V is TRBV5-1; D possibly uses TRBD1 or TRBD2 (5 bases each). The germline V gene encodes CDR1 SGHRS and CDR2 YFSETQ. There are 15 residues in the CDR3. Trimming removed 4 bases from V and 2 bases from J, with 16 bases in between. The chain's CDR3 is CASSTSGTPTYEQYF. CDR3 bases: TGCGCCAGCAGCACCTCCGGGACCCCGACCTACGAGCAGTACTTC.

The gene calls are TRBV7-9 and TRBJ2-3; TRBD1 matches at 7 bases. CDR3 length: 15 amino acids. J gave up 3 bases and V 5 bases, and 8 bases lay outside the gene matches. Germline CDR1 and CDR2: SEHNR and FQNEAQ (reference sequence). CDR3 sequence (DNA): TGTGCCAGCAGCCTAGGGACAGTGAGAACAGATACGCAGTATTTT. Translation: CASSLGTVRTDTQYF.

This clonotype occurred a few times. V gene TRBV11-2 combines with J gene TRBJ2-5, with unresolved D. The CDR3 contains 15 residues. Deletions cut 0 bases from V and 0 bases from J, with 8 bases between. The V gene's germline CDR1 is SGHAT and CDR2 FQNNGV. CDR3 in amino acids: CASSLDYRYQETQYF. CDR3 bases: TGTGCCAGCAGCTTAGATTACCGGTACCAAGAGACCCAGTACTTC.

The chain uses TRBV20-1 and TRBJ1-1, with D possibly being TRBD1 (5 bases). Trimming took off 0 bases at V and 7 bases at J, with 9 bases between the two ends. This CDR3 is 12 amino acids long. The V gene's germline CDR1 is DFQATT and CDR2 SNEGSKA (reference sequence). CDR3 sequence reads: CSARDLGDEAFF. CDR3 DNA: TGCAGTGCTAGAGATCTAGGGGATGAAGCTTTCTTT.

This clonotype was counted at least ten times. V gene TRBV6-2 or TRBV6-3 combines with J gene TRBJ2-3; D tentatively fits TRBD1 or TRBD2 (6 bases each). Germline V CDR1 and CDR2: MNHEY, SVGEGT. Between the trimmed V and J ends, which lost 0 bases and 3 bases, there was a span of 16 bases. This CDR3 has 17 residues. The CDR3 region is CASSYSPPRGRTDTQYF. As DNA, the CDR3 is TGTGCCAGCAGTTACTCCCCCCCCCGGGGGCGGACAGATACGCAGTATTTT.

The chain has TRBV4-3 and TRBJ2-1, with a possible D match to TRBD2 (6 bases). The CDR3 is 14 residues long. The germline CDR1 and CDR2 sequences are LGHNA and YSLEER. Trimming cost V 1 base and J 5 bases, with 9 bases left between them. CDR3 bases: TGCGCCAGCAGCCAAGTCGGCGGGGACAATGAGCAGTTCTTC. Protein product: CASSQVGGDNEQFF.

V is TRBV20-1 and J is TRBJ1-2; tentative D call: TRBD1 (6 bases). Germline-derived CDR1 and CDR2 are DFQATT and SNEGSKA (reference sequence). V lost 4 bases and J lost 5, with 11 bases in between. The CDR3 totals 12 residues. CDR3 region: CSAKDSLYGYTF. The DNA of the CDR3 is TGCAGTGCTAAGGACAGTCTTTATGGCTACACCTTC.

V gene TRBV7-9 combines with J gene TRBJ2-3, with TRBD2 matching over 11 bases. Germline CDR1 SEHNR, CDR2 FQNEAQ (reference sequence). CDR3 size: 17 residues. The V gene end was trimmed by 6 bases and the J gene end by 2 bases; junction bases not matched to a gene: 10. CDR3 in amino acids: CASRSTSGGPNTDTQYF. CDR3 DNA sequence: TGTGCCAGCAGAAGCACTAGCGGGGGACCTAACACAGATACGCAGTATTTT.

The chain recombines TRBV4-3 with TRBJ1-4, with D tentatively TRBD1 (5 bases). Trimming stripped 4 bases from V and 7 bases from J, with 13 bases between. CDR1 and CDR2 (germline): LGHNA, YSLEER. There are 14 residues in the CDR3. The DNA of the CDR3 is TGCGCCAGCAGCCCCGGGACGGTTACTGAAAAACTGTTTTTT. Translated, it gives CASSPGTVTEKLFF.

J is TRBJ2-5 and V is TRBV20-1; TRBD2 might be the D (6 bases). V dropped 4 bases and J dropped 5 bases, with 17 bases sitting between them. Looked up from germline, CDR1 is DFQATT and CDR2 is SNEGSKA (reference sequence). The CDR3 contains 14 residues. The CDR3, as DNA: TGCAGTGCTACCCCGACTAGGAGTTTGGAGACCCAGTACTTC. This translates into CSATPTRSLETQYF.

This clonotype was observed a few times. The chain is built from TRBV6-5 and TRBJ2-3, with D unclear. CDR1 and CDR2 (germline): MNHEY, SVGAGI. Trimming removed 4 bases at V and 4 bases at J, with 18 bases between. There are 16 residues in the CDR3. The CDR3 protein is CASSSLGSPASDTQYF. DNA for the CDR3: TGTGCCAGCAGTTCCCTGGGTAGTCCCGCGTCAGATACGCAGTATTTT.

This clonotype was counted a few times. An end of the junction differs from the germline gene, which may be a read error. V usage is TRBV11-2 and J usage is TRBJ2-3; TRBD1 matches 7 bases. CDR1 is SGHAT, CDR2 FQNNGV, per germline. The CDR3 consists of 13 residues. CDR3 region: CASSLGGLDTQYF. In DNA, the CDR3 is TGTGCCAGCAGTTTAGGGGGCTTGGATACGCAGTATTTT.

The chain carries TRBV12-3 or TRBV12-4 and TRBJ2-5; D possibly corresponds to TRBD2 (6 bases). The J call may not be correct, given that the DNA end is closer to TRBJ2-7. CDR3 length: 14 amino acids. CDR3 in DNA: TGTGCCAGCAGGGGCCGGGACTTCTCTTCCGAGCAGTACTTC. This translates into CASRGRDFSSEQYF.

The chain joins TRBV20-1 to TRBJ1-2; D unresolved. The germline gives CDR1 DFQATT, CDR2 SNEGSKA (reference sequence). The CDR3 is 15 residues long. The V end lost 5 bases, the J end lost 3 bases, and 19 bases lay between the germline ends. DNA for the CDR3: TGCAGTGCTCCCGGGCTCGCCTTAAGGGACTATGGCTACACCTTC. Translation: CSAPGLALRDYGYTF.